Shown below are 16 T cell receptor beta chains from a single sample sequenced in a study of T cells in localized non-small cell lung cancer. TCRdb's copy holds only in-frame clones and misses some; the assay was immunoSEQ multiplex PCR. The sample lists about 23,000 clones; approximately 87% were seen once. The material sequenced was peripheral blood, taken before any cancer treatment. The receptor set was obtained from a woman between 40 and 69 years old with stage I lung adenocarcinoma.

Here the CDR3 reads CASSHRQGVGELFF. The CDR3, as DNA: TGCGCCAGCAGCCACCGACAGGGAGTCGGGGAGCTGTTTTTT. The chain links TRBV4-1 to TRBJ2-2; TRBD1 aligns across 7 bases. The CDR3 consists of 14 residues. V gave up 3 bases and J gave up 7 bases; unmatched junction bases: 5. The germline V gene encodes CDR1 MGHRA and CDR2 YSYEKL.

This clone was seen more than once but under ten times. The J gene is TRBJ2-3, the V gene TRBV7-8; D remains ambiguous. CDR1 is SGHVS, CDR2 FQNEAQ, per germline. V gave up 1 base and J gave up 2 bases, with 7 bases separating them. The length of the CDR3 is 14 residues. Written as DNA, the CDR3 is TGTGCCAGCAGCTTAGGGGGTAACACAGATACGCAGTATTTT. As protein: CASSLGGNTDTQYF.

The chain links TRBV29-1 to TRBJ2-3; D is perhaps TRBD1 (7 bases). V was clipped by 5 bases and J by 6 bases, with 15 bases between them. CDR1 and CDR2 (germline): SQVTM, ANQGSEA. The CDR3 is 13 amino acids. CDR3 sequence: CSVMEGAGDTQYF. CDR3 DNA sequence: TGCAGCGTTATGGAGGGGGCAGGGGATACGCAGTATTTT.

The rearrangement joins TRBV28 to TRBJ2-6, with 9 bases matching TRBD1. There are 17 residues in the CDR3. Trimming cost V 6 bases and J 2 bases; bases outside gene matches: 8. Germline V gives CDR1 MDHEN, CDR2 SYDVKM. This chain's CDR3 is CASRGVTGGAGANVLTF. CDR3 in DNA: TGTGCCAGCAGGGGGGTTACAGGGGGCGCTGGGGCCAACGTCCTGACTTTC. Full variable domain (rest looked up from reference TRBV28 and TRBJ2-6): DVKVTQSSRYLVKRTGEKVFLECVQDMDHENMFWYRQDPGLGLRLIYFSYDVKMKEKGDIPEGYSVSREKKERFSLILESASTNQTSMYLCASRGVTGGAGANVLTFGAGSRLTVL.

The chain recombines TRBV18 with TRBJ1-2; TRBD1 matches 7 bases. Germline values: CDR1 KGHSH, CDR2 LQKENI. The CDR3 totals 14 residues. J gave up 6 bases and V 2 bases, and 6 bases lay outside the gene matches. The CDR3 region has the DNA TGTGCCAGCTCACCAGGCTTGCAGGGGGATGGCTACACCTTC. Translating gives CASSPGLQGDGYTF.

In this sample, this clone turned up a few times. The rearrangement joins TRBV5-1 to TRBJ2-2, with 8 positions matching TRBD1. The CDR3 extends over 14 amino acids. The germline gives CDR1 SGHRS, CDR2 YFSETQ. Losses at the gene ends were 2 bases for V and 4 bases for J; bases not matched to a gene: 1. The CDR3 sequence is CASSFGQGTGELFF. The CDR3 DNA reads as TGCGCCAGCAGCTTCGGACAGGGCACCGGGGAGCTGTTTTTT. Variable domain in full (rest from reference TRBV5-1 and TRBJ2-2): KAGVTQTPRYLIKTRGQQVTLSCSPISGHRSVSWYQQTPGQGLQFLFEYFSETQRNKGNFPGRFSGRQFSNSRSEMNVSTLELGDSALYLCASSFGQGTGELFFGEGSRLTVL.

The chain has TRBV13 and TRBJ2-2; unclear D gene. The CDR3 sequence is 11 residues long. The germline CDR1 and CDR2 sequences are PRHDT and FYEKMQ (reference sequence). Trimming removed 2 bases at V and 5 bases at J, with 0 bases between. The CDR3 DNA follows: TGTGCCAGCAGCTTAACCGGGGAGCTGTTTTTT. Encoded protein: CASSLTGELFF.

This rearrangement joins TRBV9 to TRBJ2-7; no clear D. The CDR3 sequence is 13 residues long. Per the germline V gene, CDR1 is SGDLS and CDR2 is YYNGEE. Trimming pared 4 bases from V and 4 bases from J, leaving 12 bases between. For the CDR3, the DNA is TGTGCCAGCAGCTCCAGACCCGGGTACGAGCAGTACTTC. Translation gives CASSSRPGYEQYF.

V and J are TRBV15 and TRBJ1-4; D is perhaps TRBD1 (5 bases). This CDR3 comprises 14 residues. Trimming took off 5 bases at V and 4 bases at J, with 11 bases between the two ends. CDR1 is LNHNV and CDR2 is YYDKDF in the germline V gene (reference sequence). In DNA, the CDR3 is TGTGCCACCAGCTTAGATAGGGGTAATGAAAAACTGTTTTTT. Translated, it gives CATSLDRGNEKLFF.

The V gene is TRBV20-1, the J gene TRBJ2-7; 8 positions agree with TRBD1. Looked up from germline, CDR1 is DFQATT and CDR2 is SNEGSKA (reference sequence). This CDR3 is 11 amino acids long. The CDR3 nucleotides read TGCAGCGGCGACAGGGGATCCGAGCAGTACTTC. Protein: CSGDRGSEQYF.

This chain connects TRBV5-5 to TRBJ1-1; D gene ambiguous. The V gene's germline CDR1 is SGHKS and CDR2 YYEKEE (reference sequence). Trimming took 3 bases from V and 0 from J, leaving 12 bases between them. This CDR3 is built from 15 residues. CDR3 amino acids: CASSSFQGMNTEAFF. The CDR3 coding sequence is TGTGCCAGCAGCTCCTTTCAAGGGATGAACACTGAAGCTTTCTTT.

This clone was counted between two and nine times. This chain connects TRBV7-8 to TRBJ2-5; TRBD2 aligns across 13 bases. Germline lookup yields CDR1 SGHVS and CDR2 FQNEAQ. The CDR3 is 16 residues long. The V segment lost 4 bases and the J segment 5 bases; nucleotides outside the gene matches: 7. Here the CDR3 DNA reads TGTGCCAGCAGCTCTACTAGCGGGGGGGGCCTGGAGACCCAGTACTTC. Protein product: CASSSTSGGGLETQYF.

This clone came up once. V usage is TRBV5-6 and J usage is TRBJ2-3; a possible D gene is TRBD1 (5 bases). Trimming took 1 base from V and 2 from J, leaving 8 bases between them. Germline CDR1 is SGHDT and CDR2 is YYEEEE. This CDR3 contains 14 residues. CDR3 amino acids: CASSLPTATDTQYF. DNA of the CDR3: TGTGCCAGCAGCTTGCCGACAGCCACAGATACGCAGTATTTT.

CDR3 residues: CASSLWSQNSPLHF. DNA of the CDR3: TGTGCCAGCAGCTTGTGGAGTCAGAATTCACCCCTCCACTTT. V and J are TRBV5-5 and TRBJ1-6; D call uncertain. The CDR3 has 14 amino acids. V was pared by 1 base and J by 7 bases, with 9 bases between. From germline, CDR1 is SGHKS and CDR2 YYEKEE (reference sequence).

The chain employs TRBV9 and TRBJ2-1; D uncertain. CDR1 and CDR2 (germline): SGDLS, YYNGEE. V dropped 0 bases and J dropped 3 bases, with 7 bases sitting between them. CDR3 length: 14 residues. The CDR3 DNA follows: TGTGCCAGCAGCGTAGGCAGCAACTACAATGAGCAGTTCTTC. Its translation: CASSVGSNYNEQFF.

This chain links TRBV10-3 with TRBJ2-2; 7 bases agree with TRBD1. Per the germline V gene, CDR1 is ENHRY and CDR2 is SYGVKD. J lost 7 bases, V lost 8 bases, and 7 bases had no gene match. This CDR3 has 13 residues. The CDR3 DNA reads TGTGCCATCCTTAAGGGGGCGGGCGGGGAGCTGTTTTTT. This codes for CAILKGAGGELFF.